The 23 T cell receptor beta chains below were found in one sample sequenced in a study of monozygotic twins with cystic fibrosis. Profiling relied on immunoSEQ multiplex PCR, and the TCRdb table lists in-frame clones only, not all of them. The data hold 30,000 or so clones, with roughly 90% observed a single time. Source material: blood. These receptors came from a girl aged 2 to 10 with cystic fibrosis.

The CDR3 bases are TGCGCCAGCAGCTTGGGAGAAGGGGTCCGTACTGGAAACACCATATATTTT. Encoded protein: CASSLGEGVRTGNTIYF. J is TRBJ1-3 and V is TRBV5-1, with a weak D call TRBD1 (5 bases). The CDR3 spans 17 residues. CDR1 is SGHRS and CDR2 is YFSETQ in the germline V gene. V lost 0 bases to trimming and J lost 2 bases, with 15 bases between them.

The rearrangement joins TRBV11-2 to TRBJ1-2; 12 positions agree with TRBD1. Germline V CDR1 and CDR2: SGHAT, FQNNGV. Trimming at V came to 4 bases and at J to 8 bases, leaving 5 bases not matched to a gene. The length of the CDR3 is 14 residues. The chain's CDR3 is CASSWDRGLQGYTF. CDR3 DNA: TGTGCCAGCAGCTGGGACAGGGGGCTCCAGGGCTACACCTTC.

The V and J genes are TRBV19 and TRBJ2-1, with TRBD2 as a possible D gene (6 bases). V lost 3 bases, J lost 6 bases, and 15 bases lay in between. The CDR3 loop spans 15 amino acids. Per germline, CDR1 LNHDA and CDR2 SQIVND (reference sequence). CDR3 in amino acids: CASSMVSFGGNEQFF. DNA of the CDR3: TGTGCCAGTAGTATGGTTTCTTTCGGGGGCAATGAGCAGTTCTTC.

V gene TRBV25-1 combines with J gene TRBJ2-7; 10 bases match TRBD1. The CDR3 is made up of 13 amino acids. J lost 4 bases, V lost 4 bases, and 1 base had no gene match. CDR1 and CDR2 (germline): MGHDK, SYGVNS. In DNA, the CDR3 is TGTGCCAGCAGTGGGGACAGGGGTTACGAGCAGTACTTC. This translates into CASSGDRGYEQYF.

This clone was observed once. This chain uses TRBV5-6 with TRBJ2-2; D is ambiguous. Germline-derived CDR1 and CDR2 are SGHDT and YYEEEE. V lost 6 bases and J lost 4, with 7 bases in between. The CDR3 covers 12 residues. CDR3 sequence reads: CASTAVTGELFF. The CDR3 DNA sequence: TGTGCCAGCACAGCAGTCACCGGGGAGCTGTTTTTT.

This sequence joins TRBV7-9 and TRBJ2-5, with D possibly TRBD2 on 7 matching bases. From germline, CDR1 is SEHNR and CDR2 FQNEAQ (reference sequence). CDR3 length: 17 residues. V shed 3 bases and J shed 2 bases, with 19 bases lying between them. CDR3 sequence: CASSLPRVGGGQETQYF. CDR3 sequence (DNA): TGTGCCAGCAGCTTGCCCCGGGTAGGGGGGGGGCAAGAGACCCAGTACTTC.

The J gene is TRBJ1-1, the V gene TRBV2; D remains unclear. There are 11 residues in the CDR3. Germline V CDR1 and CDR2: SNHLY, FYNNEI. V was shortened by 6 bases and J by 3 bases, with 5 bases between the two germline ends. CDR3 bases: TGTGCCAGCAGGGGAGACACTGAAGCTTTCTTT. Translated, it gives CASRGDTEAFF.

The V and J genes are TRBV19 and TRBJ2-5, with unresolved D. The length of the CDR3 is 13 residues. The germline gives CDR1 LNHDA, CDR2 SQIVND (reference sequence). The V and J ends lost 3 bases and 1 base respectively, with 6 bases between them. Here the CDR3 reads CASSIVLQETQYF. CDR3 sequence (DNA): TGTGCCAGTAGTATTGTACTCCAAGAGACCCAGTACTTC.

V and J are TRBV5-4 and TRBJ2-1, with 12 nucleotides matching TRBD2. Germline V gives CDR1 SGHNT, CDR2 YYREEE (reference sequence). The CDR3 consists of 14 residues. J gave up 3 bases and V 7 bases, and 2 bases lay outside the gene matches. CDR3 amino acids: CASALAGGYNEQFF. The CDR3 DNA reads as TGTGCCAGCGCACTAGCGGGAGGCTACAATGAGCAGTTCTTC.

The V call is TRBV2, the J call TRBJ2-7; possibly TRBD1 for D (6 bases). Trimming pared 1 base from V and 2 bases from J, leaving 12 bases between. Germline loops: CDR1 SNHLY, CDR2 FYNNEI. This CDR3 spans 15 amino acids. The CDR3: CASSEVVTGTYEQYF. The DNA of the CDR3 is TGTGCCAGCAGTGAAGTGGTGACAGGAACCTACGAGCAGTACTTC.

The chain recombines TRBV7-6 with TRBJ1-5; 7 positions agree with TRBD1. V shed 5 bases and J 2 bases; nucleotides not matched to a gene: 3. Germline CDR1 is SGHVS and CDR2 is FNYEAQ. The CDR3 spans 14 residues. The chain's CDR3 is CASSVGTGNQPQHF. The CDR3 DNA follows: TGTGCCAGCAGCGTGGGGACAGGCAATCAGCCCCAGCATTTT.

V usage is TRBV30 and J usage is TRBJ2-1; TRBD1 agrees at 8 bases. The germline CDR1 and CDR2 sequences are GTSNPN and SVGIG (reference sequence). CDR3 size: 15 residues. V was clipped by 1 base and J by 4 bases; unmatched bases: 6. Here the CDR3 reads CAWSETGEVYNEQFF. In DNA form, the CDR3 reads TGTGCCTGGAGTGAGACAGGGGAGGTATACAATGAGCAGTTCTTC.

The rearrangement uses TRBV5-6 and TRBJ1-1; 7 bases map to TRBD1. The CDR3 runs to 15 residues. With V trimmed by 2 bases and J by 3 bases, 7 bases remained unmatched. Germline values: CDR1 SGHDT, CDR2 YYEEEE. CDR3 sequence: CASSFPPGGDTEAFF. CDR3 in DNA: TGTGCCAGCAGCTTTCCCCCAGGGGGTGACACTGAAGCTTTCTTT.

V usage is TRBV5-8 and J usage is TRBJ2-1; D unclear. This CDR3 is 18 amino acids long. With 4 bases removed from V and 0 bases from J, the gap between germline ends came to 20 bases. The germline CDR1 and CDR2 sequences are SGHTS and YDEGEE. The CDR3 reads CASSMELKPHVSYNEQFF. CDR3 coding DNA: TGTGCCAGCAGCATGGAACTAAAGCCCCACGTCTCCTACAATGAGCAGTTCTTC.

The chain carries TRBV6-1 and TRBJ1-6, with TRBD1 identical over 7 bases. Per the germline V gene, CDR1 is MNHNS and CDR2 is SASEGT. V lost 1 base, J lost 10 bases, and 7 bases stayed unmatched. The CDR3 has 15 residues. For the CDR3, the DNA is TGTGCCAGCAGTGAAGGCTACAGGGGAGGATCACCCCTCCACTTT. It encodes CASSEGYRGGSPLHF.

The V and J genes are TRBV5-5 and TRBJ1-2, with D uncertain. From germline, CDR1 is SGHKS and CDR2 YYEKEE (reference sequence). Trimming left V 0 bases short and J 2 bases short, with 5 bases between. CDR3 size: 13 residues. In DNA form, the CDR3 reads TGTGCCAGCAGCTTGGGACAAAACTATGGCTACACCTTC. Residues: CASSLGQNYGYTF.

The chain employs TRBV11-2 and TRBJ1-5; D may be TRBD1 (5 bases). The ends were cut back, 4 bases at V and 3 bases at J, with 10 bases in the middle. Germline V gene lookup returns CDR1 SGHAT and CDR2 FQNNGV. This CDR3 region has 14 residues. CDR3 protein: CASSSGGDNQPQHF. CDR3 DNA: TGTGCCAGCAGCTCGGGAGGGGACAATCAGCCCCAGCATTTT.

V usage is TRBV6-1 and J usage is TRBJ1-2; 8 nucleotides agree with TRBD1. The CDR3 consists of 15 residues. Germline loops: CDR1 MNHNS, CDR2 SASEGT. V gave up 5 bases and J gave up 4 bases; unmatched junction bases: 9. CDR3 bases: TGTGCCAGCAGTCCTAAGACAGGGGCGGCCTATGGCTACACCTTC. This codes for CASSPKTGAAYGYTF.

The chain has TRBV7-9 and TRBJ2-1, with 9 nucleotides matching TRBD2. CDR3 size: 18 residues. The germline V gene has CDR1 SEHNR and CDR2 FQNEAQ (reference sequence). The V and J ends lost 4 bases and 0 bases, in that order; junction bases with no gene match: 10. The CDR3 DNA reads TGTGCCAGCAGCTCACAAAGCGGGAGGAAGATCTCCTACAATGAGCAGTTCTTC. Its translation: CASSSQSGRKISYNEQFF.

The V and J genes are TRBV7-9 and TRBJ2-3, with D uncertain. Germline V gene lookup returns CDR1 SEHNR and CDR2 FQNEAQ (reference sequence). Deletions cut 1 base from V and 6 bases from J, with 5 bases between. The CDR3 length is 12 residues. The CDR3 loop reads CASSLDVDTQYF. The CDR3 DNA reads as TGTGCCAGCAGCTTAGACGTGGATACGCAGTATTTT.

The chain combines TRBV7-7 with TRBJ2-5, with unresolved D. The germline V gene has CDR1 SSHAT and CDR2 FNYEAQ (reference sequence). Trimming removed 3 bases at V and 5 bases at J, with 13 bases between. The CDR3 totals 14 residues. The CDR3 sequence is CASSLVLAEETQYF. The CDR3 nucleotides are TGTGCCAGCAGCTTGGTTCTCGCGGAGGAGACCCAGTACTTC.

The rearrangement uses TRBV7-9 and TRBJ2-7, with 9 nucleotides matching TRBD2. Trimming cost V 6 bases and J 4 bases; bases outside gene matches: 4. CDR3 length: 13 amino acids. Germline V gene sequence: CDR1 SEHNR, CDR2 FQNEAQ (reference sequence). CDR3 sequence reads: CASSQTSGYEQYF. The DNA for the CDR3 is TGTGCCAGCAGTCAAACTAGCGGGTACGAGCAGTACTTC. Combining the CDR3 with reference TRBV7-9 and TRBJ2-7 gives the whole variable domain DTGVSQNPRHKITKRGQNVTFRCDPISEHNRLYWYRQTLGQGPEFLTYFQNEAQLEKSRLLSDRFSAERPKGSFSTLEIQRTEQGDSAMYLCASSQTSGYEQYFGPGTRLTVT.

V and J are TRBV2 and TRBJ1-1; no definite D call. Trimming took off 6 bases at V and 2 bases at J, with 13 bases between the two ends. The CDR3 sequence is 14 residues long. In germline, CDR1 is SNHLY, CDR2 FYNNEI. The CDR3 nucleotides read TGTGCCAGCAGAAAGGTAGAGGCCAACACTGAAGCTTTCTTT. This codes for CASRKVEANTEAFF.